This T cell receptor beta chain was recorded in a study of T cells after yellow fever vaccination. One entry per CDR3 protein results from TCRdb running MiXCR on the 5' RACE reads. The sample yields about 340,000 distinct CDR3 sequences, around 12% seen once. Broader study findings: Among all clonotypes, a small share was observed in both CD4 and CD8 compartments.

V was trimmed by 4 bases and J by 0 bases, leaving 13 bases between them. This CDR3 region has 17 residues. Germline values: CDR1 SGHAT, CDR2 FQDESV (reference sequence). Ten or more counts support this clonotype. Its antigen is unknown. Here the sequenced sample was CD4+ T cells sorted from PBMCs, taken 15 days after the yellow fever booster vaccination. V usage is TRBV11-1 and J usage is TRBJ2-6; D not resolved. The clonotype was recovered from a man aged 18-30 years who received the YFV17D yellow fever vaccine. The CDR3 reads CASSSFQYGSGANVLTF. CDR3 coding DNA: TGTGCCAGCAGCTCCTTCCAGTACGGCTCTGGGGCCAACGTCCTGACTTTC.